The present T cell receptor (beta chain) was sequenced within a study of T cell responses to AZD1222 COVID-19 vaccine (TCRdb year 2021). About the study as a whole: TCR sequencing covered approximately 230 trial participants: 200 to 220 given two doses of AZD1222 and 26 given two doses of MenACWY control vaccine. Enrollment into the trials was organized by age into subgroups of 18-55, 56-69 and 70-plus years, and those subgroups contained approximately 160, 26 and 62 TCR-sequenced participants, respectively.

On this clone: The antigen it binds to is not known. Base quality data are lacking; no much larger clone is found one base away. This sample includes further DNA sequences coding for the same CDR3.

The CDR3 regions of human TCRbeta chains were analyzed by immunosequencing. On the study's bioinformatics: TCRs in the repertoires were compared against a reference library of SARS-CoV-2-specific TCRs that had been generated with the MIRA antigen-specificity platform. Breadth was defined as the fraction of unique TCRs that were SARS-CoV-2-associated, and depth was defined as the fraction of total T cells that were SARS-CoV-2-associated. Using the MIRA data, every spike-specific TCR was mapped to the spike region that the TCR reacted to and assigned to either a CD4 or a CD8 class. Log10-transformed breadth and depth values were compared by one-way ANOVA with Sidak's multiple comparisons tests. The clones in this table, taken by TCRdb from immuneACCESS, are in-frame only. Not every clone is retained; where verified, under half of the shortfall comes from an unresolved V gene, and the cause of the rest is unknown. That table gives V, J and clone size, and the DNA gave D and trimming. The sample includes 120,000 or so clones, with 80% to 90% observed a single time. The ten largest make up about 25% of the sample.

What the authors observed across the whole study: The whole spike protein was spanned by vaccine-associated CD4 TCRs, and dominant responses were seen in regions 160-218 and 743-854. Conclusions about previously exposed vaccinees are limited because only six or seven AZD1222 recipients were SARS-CoV-2 seropositive at baseline. The 56-69-year group was small, and its depth increase did not reach significance, likely because of low power. Spike-specific TCR breadth and depth rose significantly after two AZD1222 doses compared with day 0 and with MenACWY recipients. Most participants were white British and females outnumbered males, and the authors suggested that clonal diversity may have been underestimated. Epitopes outside the regions mutated in the B.1.351 and B.1.1.7 variants were reportedly recognized by nearly half of the unique spike-specific TCRs. No day 14 peak-response samples were available, so repertoires were characterized only after the peak T cell response.

Taken with the paper, the label for time point translates to: about 28 days (+/-7) after the second vaccine dose. AZD1222 recipients given second doses at about 4 weeks or at about 12 weeks were pooled, since spike-specific TCR depth and breadth were not found to differ between the two schedules. The vaccinee samples were drawn from two UK trials, COV001 and COV002, one of which was a single-blind randomized controlled phase 2/3 trial testing AZD1222 (ChAdOx1 nCoV-19) in healthy adults. For TCRbeta chain sequencing, PBMC samples from trial participants were taken at day 0 and at day 28 after the second dose. The sample was peripheral blood, taken 28 days after the second AZD1222 dose. This sequence originates from an adult who received the AZD1222 COVID-19 vaccine.

The nucleotides are TGTGCCAGCAGCTTAGAGGCCGGCCACTCTGGGGCCAACGTCCTGACTTTC. It encodes CASSLEAGHSGANVLTF. The chain was built from TRBV11-2 and TRBJ2-6, with the D gene too uncertain to name. From the cysteine through the phenylalanine, the CDR3 covers 17 amino acids. CDR3 DNA only is kept here, 51 bases in frame from base 1. From the germline V gene, CDR1 is SGHAT and CDR2 is FQNNGV. Trimming costs V 0 bases and J 0 bases, and their ends lie 9 bases apart.